Following are 17 T cell receptor beta chains from one sample sequenced in a study of blood T cell repertoires in COVID-19. Measured with immunoSEQ multiplex PCR; TCRdb has only the in-frame clones, and not every one. The sample contains around 130,000 clones, approximately 77% of which appear only once. Material for sequencing was peripheral blood. These TCRs come from an elderly man with acute or convalescent COVID-19.

The chain combines TRBV3-1 (or the pseudogene TRBV3-2) with TRBJ2-7; TRBD2 aligns across 9 bases. Looked up from germline, CDR1 is LGHDT and CDR2 is YNNKEL (reference sequence). This CDR3 is 14 amino acids long. The V and J ends lost 6 bases and 0 bases, in that order; junction bases with no gene match: 3. CDR3 loop: CASRTSGGSYEQYF. The CDR3, as DNA: TGTGCCAGCAGGACTAGCGGAGGCTCCTACGAGCAGTACTTC.

The V gene is TRBV9, the J gene TRBJ2-5; D is possibly TRBD2 (5 bases). The ends were cut back, 4 bases at V and 4 bases at J, with 17 bases in the middle. The germline gives CDR1 SGDLS, CDR2 YYNGEE. CDR3 length: 15 residues. CDR3 region: CASSSGLRVGETQYF. For the CDR3, the DNA is TGTGCCAGCAGCTCTGGACTCAGAGTCGGAGAGACCCAGTACTTC.

This clone has just one count. The chain couples TRBV10-3 to TRBJ1-4; tentatively, D is TRBD1 (6 bases). CDR3 length equals 15 residues. The germline gives CDR1 ENHRY, CDR2 SYGVKD. V was cut by 11 bases and J by 7 bases, with 23 bases left in between. Here the CDR3 reads CAARGGGVSTEKLFF. Written as DNA, the CDR3 is TGTGCCGCCCGGGGAGGGGGGGTATCGACTGAAAAACTGTTTTTT.

The gene calls are TRBV6-5 and TRBJ2-1; 10 nucleotides match TRBD1. Trimming at V came to 6 bases and at J to 9 bases, leaving 8 bases not matched to a gene. CDR3 length: 14 amino acids. From germline, CDR1 is MNHEY and CDR2 SVGAGI. CDR3 bases: TGTGCCAGCAGGACAGGGGGCGCATCTAGTGAGCAGTTCTTC. Amino acids: CASRTGGASSEQFF.

The chain carries TRBV5-4 and TRBJ2-5; no reliable D call. The CDR3 totals 14 residues. Trimming cost V 1 base and J 2 bases, with 9 bases left between them. Germline CDR1 reads SGHNT; CDR2 reads YYREEE (reference sequence). In DNA form, the CDR3 reads TGTGCCAGCAGCTTGAAGGCGGCACAAGAGACCCAGTACTTC. Its translation is CASSLKAAQETQYF. The whole variable domain, remainder taken from reference TRBV5-4 and TRBJ2-5, is ETGVTQSPTHLIKTRGQQVTLRCSSQSGHNTVSWYQQALGQGPQFIFQYYREEENGRGNFPPRFSGLQFPNYSSELNVNALELDDSALYLCASSLKAAQETQYFGPGTRLLVL.

The rearrangement uses TRBV15 and TRBJ1-2, with 9 bases matching TRBD1. Germline assignment: CDR1 LNHNV and CDR2 YYDKDF (reference sequence). V shed 3 bases and J 7 bases; nucleotides not matched to a gene: 6. This CDR3 is 14 amino acids long. DNA for the CDR3: TGTGCCACCAGCAGGGGGGGACAGGGCGGTGGCTACACCTTC. Amino acids: CATSRGGQGGGYTF.

The sample holds one count of this clone. The chain is built from TRBV5-5 and TRBJ2-1, with no clear D. The CDR3 has 14 residues. Trimming stripped 4 bases from V and 7 bases from J, with 15 bases between. CDR1 is SGHKS, CDR2 YYEKEE, per germline (reference sequence). The DNA of the CDR3 is TGTGCCAGCAGCGTTGTGGGCTCCTGGAATGAGCAGTTCTTC. It encodes CASSVVGSWNEQFF.

The V and J genes are TRBV19 and TRBJ2-2; D is perhaps TRBD1 (6 bases). Trimming stripped 6 bases from V and 5 bases from J, with 13 bases between. The germline CDR1 and CDR2 sequences are LNHDA and SQIVND (reference sequence). This CDR3 region has 14 residues. This chain's CDR3 is CASRTGTRTGELFF. The CDR3 region has the DNA TGTGCCAGTAGAACCGGGACAAGAACCGGGGAGCTGTTTTTT.

The rearrangement uses TRBV5-6 and TRBJ2-5; a possible D gene is TRBD2 (5 bases). The CDR3 extends over 15 amino acids. Trimming shortened V by 2 bases and J by 5 bases, and 16 bases separated the two germline ends. Per germline, CDR1 SGHDT and CDR2 YYEEEE. The CDR3 here is CASSLVGVLTETQYF. The CDR3 DNA sequence: TGTGCCAGCAGCTTAGTGGGAGTTCTTACCGAGACCCAGTACTTC.

The V and J genes are TRBV7-2 and TRBJ2-5; 14 positions match TRBD2. Trimming at V came to 5 bases and at J to 3 bases, leaving 5 bases not matched to a gene. In germline, CDR1 is SGHTA, CDR2 FQGNSA. The CDR3 extends over 16 amino acids. The chain's CDR3 is CASSPQTSGGEETQYF. In nucleotides, the CDR3 is TGTGCCAGCAGCCCTCAGACTAGCGGGGGGGAAGAGACCCAGTACTTC.

The V and J genes are TRBV10-3 and TRBJ2-7; a possible D gene is TRBD1 (7 bases). The germline V gene encodes CDR1 ENHRY and CDR2 SYGVKD. Trimming took off 6 bases at V and 3 bases at J, with 15 bases between the two ends. The CDR3 is 14 amino acids. For the CDR3, the DNA is TGTGCCATCAGGGGGGGACAGTACAACTACGAGCAGTACTTC. This encodes CAIRGGQYNYEQYF.

The V and J genes are TRBV6-1 and TRBJ1-5; D not certain. CDR3 length: 15 amino acids. V gave up 6 bases and J gave up 0 bases, with 12 bases separating them. Germline V gene lookup returns CDR1 MNHNS and CDR2 SASEGT. In DNA form, the CDR3 reads TGTGCCAGCAGCAAACCGGGTTATAGCAATCAGCCCCAGCATTTT. Protein sequence: CASSKPGYSNQPQHF.

This clone was observed a handful of times. The chain employs TRBV18 and TRBJ2-2; 7 nucleotides line up with TRBD1. This CDR3 has 15 amino acids. J lost 4 bases, V lost 6 bases, and 8 bases had no gene match. Germline V gives CDR1 KGHSH, CDR2 LQKENI. The CDR3 coding sequence is TGTGCCAGCTCCTTCGACAGGGTCGGCACCGGGGAGCTGTTTTTT. Amino acids: CASSFDRVGTGELFF.

The chain has TRBV29-1 and TRBJ2-5; 7 positions match TRBD1. V lost 2 bases to trimming and J lost 3 bases; unmatched junction nucleotides: 0. The CDR3 length is 12 residues. CDR1 is SQVTM, CDR2 ANQGSEA, per germline. The CDR3 sequence: CSVEQGEETQYF. In DNA, the CDR3 is TGCAGCGTTGAACAGGGGGAAGAGACCCAGTACTTC.

This sequence joins TRBV7-9 and TRBJ2-7; TRBD1 agrees at 7 bases. With 4 bases clipped from V and 0 bases from J, the junction kept 3 bases outside the gene matches. The CDR3 totals 14 residues. Germline V CDR1 and CDR2: SEHNR, FQNEAQ (reference sequence). CDR3 loop: CASSSDRSSYEQYF. In DNA form, the CDR3 reads TGTGCCAGCAGCTCGGACAGGTCCTCCTACGAGCAGTACTTC.

The chain couples TRBV11-2 to TRBJ1-4; TRBD1 agrees at 8 bases. The CDR3 totals 17 residues. CDR1 is SGHAT, CDR2 FQNNGV, per germline. The junction had 3 bases not matched to a gene; V was cut back by 0 bases and J by 0 bases. DNA for the CDR3: TGTGCCAGCAGCTTAGAGGGACAGGCTGCAACTAATGAAAAACTGTTTTTT. Translation gives CASSLEGQAATNEKLFF. The full variable domain, its missing parts supplied by reference TRBV11-2 and TRBJ1-4, is EAGVAQSPRYKIIEKRQSVAFWCNPISGHATLYWYQQILGQGPKLLIQFQNNGVVDDSQLPKDRFSAERLKGVDSTLKIQPAKLEDSAVYLCASSLEGQAATNEKLFFGSGTQLSVL.

The chain employs TRBV30 and TRBJ1-5, with 7 bases matching TRBD1. The CDR3 is 15 amino acids. CDR1 is GTSNPN and CDR2 is SVGIG in the germline V gene (reference sequence). V shed 1 base, J shed 3 bases, and the junction held 6 bases outside the gene matches. In DNA form, the CDR3 reads TGTGCCTGGAGTGAAGGGGGCTTTGACAATCAGCCCCAGCATTTT. Its translation: CAWSEGGFDNQPQHF.